A selection of T cell receptor beta chains follows, all from one sample in a study of control samples from healthy donors and cancer patients. Sequencing used immunoSEQ multiplex PCR; TCRdb keeps in-frame clones, though not all of them. The sample holds 100,000 to 150,000 clones, approximately 92% seen once. The sequenced sample was PBMCs. All receptors come from a man older than 75 with head and neck cancer. The CDR3 runs from the conserved cysteine through the conserved F or W. The order of the fields is J gene, clone size, D gene, V gene, CDR3 DNA, CDR3 protein. D genes are given only for firm matches. Expanded clones get a size class; other rows say once, few or many, or leave the size out.

TRBJ1-3,-,TRBD1,TRBV5-4,TGTGCCAGCAGCTCCCGGGACAGGGTGTCGGGAAACACCATATATTTT,CASSSRDRVSGNTIYF
TRBJ2-7,-,-,TRBV12-5,TGTGCTAGTGGTTTGGTTGCGGACGTCTTCTCAATTTACGAGCAGTACTTC,CASGLVADVFSIYEQYF
TRBJ1-2,-,TRBD1,TRBV3-1/TRBV3-2,TGTGCCAGCAGCCCGGATTACAGGGGCGCGAGCTATGGCTACACCTTC,CASSPDYRGASYGYTF
TRBJ2-1,once,TRBD2,TRBV7-9,TGTGCCAGCAGCACCCGGACTAGCGGGACAGCCGATGAGCAGTTCTTC,CASSTRTSGTADEQFF
TRBJ1-1,-,-,TRBV7-8,TGTGCCAGCAGCCTCGCTGCTGGGAACACTGAAGCTTTCTTT,CASSLAAGNTEAFF
TRBJ2-3,-,TRBD2,TRBV10-3,TGTGCCATCAGTGGGGGTCCTAGCGGGGGCCGCACAGATACGCAGTATTTT,CAISGGPSGGRTDTQYF
TRBJ1-4,-,-,TRBV2,TGTGCCAGCAGTGAAGCGCTTGTTAATGAAAAACTGTTTTTT,CASSEALVNEKLFF
TRBJ2-5,-,-,TRBV27,TGTGCCAGCAGTCGCGACTGGGACATAGAGACCCAGTACTTC,CASSRDWDIETQYF
TRBJ2-5,-,TRBD2,TRBV19,TGTGCCAGCCTCGGGACTAGCCAAGAGACCCAGTACTTC,CASLGTSQETQYF
TRBJ1-5,-,-,TRBV5-1,TGCGCCAGCAGCTCTGGACAGCTAGATAGCAATCAGCCCCAGCATTTT,CASSSGQLDSNQPQHF
TRBJ1-6,-,-,TRBV5-6,TGTGCCAGCAGCTTGGTAGGGCAGAAGTATTCACCCCTCCACTTT,CASSLVGQKYSPLHF
TRBJ2-3,-,-,TRBV27,TGTGCCAGCAGTTTTTACCTGGCAGATACGCAGTATTTT,CASSFYLADTQYF
TRBJ2-3,-,TRBD1,TRBV6-5,TGTGCCAGCAGACAGGGGTTAAGCACAGATACGCAGTATTTT,CASRQGLSTDTQYF
TRBJ1-3,-,TRBD1,TRBV30,TGTGCCTCGGACAGGGGAGGAAACACCATATATTTT,CASDRGGNTIYF
TRBJ2-1,-,TRBD2,TRBV10-3,TGTGCCATCTTATCCAGCGGGGGCCCCAATGAGCAGTTCTTC,CAILSSGGPNEQFF
TRBJ2-1,-,-,TRBV6-2/TRBV6-3,TGTGCCAGCAGTTACCAGGGTTACAATGAGCAGTTCTTC,CASSYQGYNEQFF
TRBJ1-3,-,-,TRBV5-4,TGTGCCAGCAGCTTAAGGCAGGGGCCGAACACCATATATTTT,CASSLRQGPNTIYF
TRBJ1-2,-,-,TRBV6-5,TGTGCCAGCAGTCAAACTCAGGGGTCGGGCTACACCTTC,CASSQTQGSGYTF
TRBJ2-1,-,TRBD2,TRBV11-2,TGTGCCAGCAGCTCCTGGACTAGCGGGACCTACTCCTACAATGAGCAGTTCTTC,CASSSWTSGTYSYNEQFF
TRBJ1-1,-,-,TRBV5-1,TGCGCCAGCAGCTTGGTGTCAGGGAACACTGAAGCTTTCTTT,CASSLVSGNTEAFF
TRBJ2-3,once,-,TRBV6-1,TGTGCCAGCAGTGAAGCCCGGGGAGGCACGCAGTATTTT,CASSEARGGTQYF
TRBJ1-2,-,TRBD1,TRBV5-4,TGTGCCAGCAGGAAGACAGGGTCTAACTATGGCTACACCTTC,CASRKTGSNYGYTF
TRBJ1-4,-,-,TRBV11-2,TGTGCCAGCAGCCGGTGGGAAGCCGGTAATGAAAAACTGTTTTTT,CASSRWEAGNEKLFF
TRBJ2-2,-,-,TRBV4-3,TGCGCCAGCAGCCAAGCAAACATTGTAACCGGGGAGCTGTTTTTT,CASSQANIVTGELFF
TRBJ2-1,once,-,TRBV7-6,TGTGCCAGCAGCTTAGGGGTGACAGCTTACAATGAGCAGTTCTTC,CASSLGVTAYNEQFF
TRBJ2-5,-,TRBD2,TRBV13,TGTGCCAGCAGCCTCACGACGCCTAACTTTCACCGACTAGCGGTCGAGACCCAGTACTTC,CASSLTTPNFHRLAVETQYF
TRBJ2-2,-,-,TRBV19,TGTGCCAGTAGTATATATAGTTTGGGCCCGAACACCGGGGAGCTGTTTTTT,CASSIYSLGPNTGELFF